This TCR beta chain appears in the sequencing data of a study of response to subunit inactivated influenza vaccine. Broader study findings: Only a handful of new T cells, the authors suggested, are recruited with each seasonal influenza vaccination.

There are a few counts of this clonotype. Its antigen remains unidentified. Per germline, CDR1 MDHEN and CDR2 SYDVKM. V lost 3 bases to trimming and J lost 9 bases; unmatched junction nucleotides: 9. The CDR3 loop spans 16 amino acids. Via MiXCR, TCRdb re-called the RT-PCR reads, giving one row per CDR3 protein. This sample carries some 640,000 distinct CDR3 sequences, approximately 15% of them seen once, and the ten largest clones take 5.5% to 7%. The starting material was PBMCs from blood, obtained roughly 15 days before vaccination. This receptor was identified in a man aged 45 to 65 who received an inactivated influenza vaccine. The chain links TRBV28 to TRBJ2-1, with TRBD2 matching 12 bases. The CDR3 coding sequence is TGTGCCAGCAGTTTGGCGACTAGCGGGAGATTTGGTGAGCAGTTCTTC. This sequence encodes CASSLATSGRFGEQFF.